This is a list of T cell receptor beta chains from one sample in a study of blood T cell repertoires in COVID-19. Data came from immunoSEQ multiplex PCR; TCRdb stores just in-frame clones and leaves some out. The sample comprises under 300,000 clones, 81% of which are singletons, and about 2.9% rests with the top ten. Sequenced material: peripheral blood. The receptor source for this set is a woman aged 55-69 years with active or convalescent COVID-19. Both conserved end residues are part of each CDR3. A D gene is named only where the DNA matches it firmly. A row's size may be missing; if present it is once, few, many or a size class.

TRBV30	NA	TRBJ1-1	NA	TGTGCCTGGAGTCCTCGACAGAACACTGAAGCTTTCTTT	CAWSPRQNTEAFF
TRBV7-3	TRBD2	TRBJ2-1	NA	TGTGCCAGCAGCTTAACCCTAGCGGGGGGGCGGCGCAATGAGCAGTTCTTC	CASSLTLAGGRRNEQFF
TRBV9	NA	TRBJ2-3	NA	TGTGCCAGCAGCGTAGAAGGCGGGGAAACCACAGATACGCAGTATTTT	CASSVEGGETTDTQYF
TRBV2	NA	TRBJ1-5	NA	TGTGCCAGCAGTGTCGAACAGGTTCGGCAGCCCCAGCATTTT	CASSVEQVRQPQHF
TRBV5-4	NA	TRBJ2-5	NA	TGTGCCAGCAGCTTTCGCTTAGCAGAGACCCAGTACTTC	CASSFRLAETQYF
TRBV7-6	NA	TRBJ1-1	few	TGTGCCAGCAGCATTAGTCGGGGTCATCAAGCTTTCTTT	CASSISRGHQAFF
TRBV6-6	NA	TRBJ2-1	few	TGTGCCAGCAGTAACTCGCCAAGAGGGTACAATGAGCAGTTCTTC	CASSNSPRGYNEQFF
TRBV12-5	TRBD1	TRBJ1-2	NA	TGTGCTAGTGGTCCTTCGGGACAGTACTATGGCTACACCTTC	CASGPSGQYYGYTF
TRBV6-5	TRBD1	TRBJ1-4	NA	TGTGCCAGCGAGGCGGACAGGGCGGGTGAAAAACTGTTTTTT	CASEADRAGEKLFF
TRBV4-2	TRBD1	TRBJ1-2	NA	TGTGCCAGCAGCCCGGAGACAGGGACTAACTATGGCTACACCTTC	CASSPETGTNYGYTF
TRBV12-5	NA	TRBJ1-3	NA	TGTGCTAGTGGTTTGTCGGCTGGAAACACCATATATTTT	CASGLSAGNTIYF
TRBV18	NA	TRBJ2-7	NA	TGTGCCAGCTCACTACAGGGATACGAGCAGTACTTC	CASSLQGYEQYF
TRBV6-5	NA	TRBJ2-7	NA	TGTGCCAGCAGCCCGCTTACGGGTGCCTACGAGCAGTACTTC	CASSPLTGAYEQYF
TRBV5-1	TRBD1	TRBJ1-1	once	TGCGCCAGCAGTCTTACAGGGGGGAGCACTGAAGCTTTCTTT	CASSLTGGSTEAFF
TRBV6-2/TRBV6-3	NA	TRBJ2-1	NA	TGTGCCAGCAGTTACTCATTCGTTAATGAGCAGTTCTTC	CASSYSFVNEQFF
TRBV19	TRBD1	TRBJ1-1	NA	TGTGCCAGTAGTCCGGTACAGGGGATGGACACTGAAGCTTTCTTT	CASSPVQGMDTEAFF
TRBV11-2	TRBD1	TRBJ2-1	once	TGTGCCAGCAGCTTAGTCACAGGGGGCGGCGGGTTCTTC	CASSLVTGGGGFF
TRBV18	TRBD1	TRBJ1-1	few	TGTGCCAGCTCACCAGGGCAGGGGGCTGAAGCTTTCTTT	CASSPGQGAEAFF
TRBV10-1	NA	TRBJ2-3	NA	TGCGCCAGCAGGGGCGCTAGCGTCCCGGGGGATACGCAGTATTTT	CASRGASVPGDTQYF
TRBV5-1	TRBD2	TRBJ2-3	NA	TGCGCCAGCAGCCCGGGGGGGCCGACAGATACGCAGTATTTT	CASSPGGPTDTQYF
TRBV11-2	NA	TRBJ1-2	NA	TGTGCCAGCAGCTTGGAGTCCTATGGCTACACCTTC	CASSLESYGYTF
TRBV27	NA	TRBJ1-4	NA	TGTGCCAGCCACCCCCTCGGGTCAACTAATGAAAAACTGTTTTTT	CASHPLGSTNEKLFF
TRBV27	TRBD1	TRBJ1-5	NA	TGTGCCAGCAGTCCCGGACAGGCCCTTAGCAATCAGCCCCAGCATTTT	CASSPGQALSNQPQHF
TRBV19	NA	TRBJ1-2	few	TGTGCCAGTACCCCTAATATGGCTAACTATGGCTACACCTTC	CASTPNMANYGYTF
TRBV4-1	NA	TRBJ2-6	NA	TGCGCCAGCAGCCAAGATTTATACTCTGGGGCCAACGTCCTGACTTTC	CASSQDLYSGANVLTF
TRBV9	TRBD1	TRBJ2-2	NA	TGTGCCAGCAGCGCGGGGGACAGGGCGGACACCGGGGAGCTGTTTTTT	CASSAGDRADTGELFF
TRBV6-5	TRBD2	TRBJ2-2	NA	TGTGCCAGCAGGCTCGGACTAGCCGGGGAGCTGTTTTTT	CASRLGLAGELFF
TRBV10-3	TRBD1	TRBJ1-1	NA	TGTGCCATCAGGGGACAGGGGGCCATGAACACTGAAGCTTTCTTT	CAIRGQGAMNTEAFF
TRBV7-3	NA	TRBJ1-6	NA	TGTGCCAGCAGCTTAGACGAACAGCTTGTCTCACCCCTCCACTTT	CASSLDEQLVSPLHF
TRBV4-1	NA	TRBJ1-1	few	TGCGCCAGCAGCCAAGAGGGAGTGAACACTGAAGCTTTCTTT	CASSQEGVNTEAFF
TRBV11-3	NA	TRBJ2-2	NA	TGTGCCAGCAGCTTAGGATCCGGGGCGAACACCGGGGAGCTGTTTTTT	CASSLGSGANTGELFF
TRBV19	NA	TRBJ1-3	NA	TGTGCCAGTAGTATTGACAGGCCCTACTCTGGAAACACCATATATTTT	CASSIDRPYSGNTIYF
TRBV2	NA	TRBJ1-1	once	TGTGCCAGCAGGGGAGGAGATCTCGTCTTTGAAGCTTTCTTT	CASRGGDLVFEAFF
TRBV7-8	NA	TRBJ1-2	NA	TGTGCCAGCAGCTTAGGGCAGGGCGGGGGTGGCTACACCTTC	CASSLGQGGGGYTF
TRBV19	NA	TRBJ1-5	NA	TGTGCCAGTAGCGTGGGAGGACGAAGTCAGCCCCAGCATTTT	CASSVGGRSQPQHF
TRBV27	NA	TRBJ2-7	NA	TGTGCCAGCAGTTCGACAGGCTCCTACGAGCAGTACTTC	CASSSTGSYEQYF
TRBV27	NA	TRBJ2-2	NA	TGTGCCAGCAGTTTGGAGACAGGCACGGACACCGGGGAGCTGTTTTTT	CASSLETGTDTGELFF
TRBV7-2	NA	TRBJ1-5	NA	TGTGCCAGCAGCTCGCCGGGAGGCGATCAGCCCCAGCATTTT	CASSSPGGDQPQHF
TRBV3-1/TRBV3-2	TRBD2	TRBJ2-5	NA	TGTGCCAGCAGCCAAGGGTTAGCGGGGGGCCGAACCCAAGAGACCCAGTACTTC	CASSQGLAGGRTQETQYF
TRBV29-1	NA	TRBJ2-7	NA	TGCAGCGTTGAAATGGTCAGGGGAAACGAGCAGTACTTC	CSVEMVRGNEQYF
TRBV9	NA	TRBJ1-2	NA	TGTGCCAGCGGAGATGCGTTTTATGGCTACACCTTC	CASGDAFYGYTF
TRBV19	NA	TRBJ1-4	NA	TGTGCCAGTAGTCTTCAGGGCTCTAATGAAAAACTGTTTTTT	CASSLQGSNEKLFF
TRBV5-5	TRBD1	TRBJ1-1	NA	TGTGCCAGCAGCTACACCGGGACAGAGAACACTGAAGCTTTCTTT	CASSYTGTENTEAFF
TRBV21-1	NA	TRBJ1-1	NA	TGTGCCAGCAGCACCTCGGAAGCTTTCTTT	CASSTSEAFF